The clone carrying this T cell receptor (beta chain) was counted a few times. Its antigen is not known. CDR1 is ENHRY and CDR2 is SYGVKD in the germline V gene. The V end was cut by 6 bases, the J end by 6 bases, with 8 bases between. This CDR3 contains 11 residues. Assay: immunoSEQ multiplex PCR; the TCRdb copy retains only in-frame clones and omits some. The sample records over 8,500 clones, roughly 68% being singletons. Each population, CD4+ and CD8+ cells, was isolated by positive magnetic bead selection and checked for purity by flow cytometry. This specimen comes from a study of somatic mutations in cytotoxic T cells in rheumatoid arthritis. Study background: Flow cytometry sorted some V beta antibody-stained T-cell populations to nearly 100% purity, V beta1+ cells among them being sequenced for TCRB.

Study-wide findings and caveats: There was no knowledge of the antigen targets of the expanded CD8+ clones.

This TCR was recovered from a man between 60 and 75 years old in good health. The sequenced sample consisted of CD8+ T cells sorted from blood. The gene calls are TRBV10-3 and TRBJ1-1, with D possibly being TRBD1 (6 bases). CDR3 sequence reads: CAIRQGPEAFF. The DNA of the CDR3 is TGTGCCATCAGACAGGGACCTGAAGCTTTCTTT.